Presented here are 2 T cell receptor beta chains from one specimen sequenced in a study of low-dose radiotherapy and immunotherapy resistance in tumors (dated by TCRdb to the early 2020s). Sequencing was performed on an Illumina HiSeq 2500. First-strand cDNA was synthesized with Superscript III and a set of TRAV- and TRBV-specific primers, covering both TCRalpha and TCRbeta chains. TCRs were amplified with Phusion for about 20 PCR cycles using a constant-region primer together with the adapter attached to the V primers. TCRdb itself trimmed the public reads at Q25 with fastp, ran MiXCR and retained productive beta chains. Entries that share a CDR3 protein sequence are merged under the most common genes and DNA. This sample gives about 60,000 distinct CDR3 sequences in total; approximately 26% of them show up just once. Of the sample, roughly 5.6% falls within the top ten clones. The sample's time point, from its label and the paper: before trial treatment.

The sample was PBMCs, taken before treatment. The receptors originated from a male donor with prostate cancer.

The V gene is TRBV5-5, the J gene TRBJ2-7; tentatively, D is TRBD1 (6 bases). The germline V and J ends were trimmed by 2 bases and 3 bases, with 12 bases remaining between them. CDR3 size: 14 residues. The germline V gene encodes CDR1 SGHKS and CDR2 YYEKEE (reference sequence). The DNA for the CDR3 is TGTGCCAGCAGCTTTGGGGGCCTTATCTACGAGCAGTACTTC. The encoded protein is CASSFGGLIYEQYF.

Many counts were recorded for this clonotype. The genes are TRBV11-2 and TRBJ2-2; no firm D call. Trimming took 1 base from V and 2 from J, leaving 5 bases between them. The CDR3 spans 14 residues. CDR1 and CDR2 (germline): SGHAT, FQNNGV. The CDR3 loop is CASSLAQNTGELFF. CDR3 nucleotide sequence: TGTGCCAGCAGCTTAGCCCAAAACACCGGGGAGCTGTTTTTT.